This TCR beta chain derives from a study of T cell repertoires in cytomegalovirus infection. Broader study findings: Totalled public TCR beta family frequency picked out people who carried CMV plus the relevant HLA.

This clonotype was counted between two and nine times. Its antigen remains unidentified. The CDR3 is 12 residues long. Trimming removed 4 bases at V and 2 bases at J, with 8 bases between. Germline V gene lookup returns CDR1 SQVTM and CDR2 ANQGSEA. TCRdb re-derived calls from the reads in MiXCR, one entry per CDR3 protein. Of hundreds of thousands of distinct CDR3 sequences detected, 20% to 25% appear once; the ten largest clones hold approximately 8%. The genes are TRBV29-1 and TRBJ1-2, with D unclear. The TCR was taken from a human donor in good health (CMV status not recorded). Some clones in this sample may be carry-over from other donors' samples. Sequencing was performed on CD8+ T cells from PBMCs. CDR3 amino acids: CSVVAENYGYTF. DNA of the CDR3: TGCAGCGTTGTGGCGGAGAACTATGGCTACACCTTC.